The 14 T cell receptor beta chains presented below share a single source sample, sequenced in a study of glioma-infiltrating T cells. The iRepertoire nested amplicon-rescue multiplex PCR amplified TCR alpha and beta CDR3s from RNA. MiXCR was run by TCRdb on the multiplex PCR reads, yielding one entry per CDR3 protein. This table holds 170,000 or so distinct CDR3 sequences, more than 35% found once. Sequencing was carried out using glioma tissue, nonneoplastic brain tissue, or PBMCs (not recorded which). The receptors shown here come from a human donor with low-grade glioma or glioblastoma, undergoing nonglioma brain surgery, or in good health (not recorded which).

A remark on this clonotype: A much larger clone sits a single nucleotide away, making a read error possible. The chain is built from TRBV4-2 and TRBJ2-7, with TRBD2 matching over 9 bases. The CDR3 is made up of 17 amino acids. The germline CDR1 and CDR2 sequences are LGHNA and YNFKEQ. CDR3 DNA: TGTGCCAGCAGCCAAGATGCGCGGGAGGGATTCTACAATGAGAAGTTCTTC. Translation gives CASSQDAREGFYNEKFF.

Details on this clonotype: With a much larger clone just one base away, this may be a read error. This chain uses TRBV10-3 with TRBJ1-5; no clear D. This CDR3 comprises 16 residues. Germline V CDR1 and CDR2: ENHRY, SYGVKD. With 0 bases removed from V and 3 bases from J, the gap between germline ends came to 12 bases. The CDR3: CAISESGTVNNQPQHF. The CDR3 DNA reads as TGTGCCATCAGTGAGTCGGGTACGGTCAACAATCAGCCCCAGCATTTT.

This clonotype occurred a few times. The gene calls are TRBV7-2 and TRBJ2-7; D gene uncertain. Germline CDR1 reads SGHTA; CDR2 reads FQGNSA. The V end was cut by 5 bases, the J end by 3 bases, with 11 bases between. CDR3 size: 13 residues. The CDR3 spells CASSHSASYEQYF. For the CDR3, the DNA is TGTGCCAGCAGCCACTCAGCTAGCTACGAGCAGTACTTC.

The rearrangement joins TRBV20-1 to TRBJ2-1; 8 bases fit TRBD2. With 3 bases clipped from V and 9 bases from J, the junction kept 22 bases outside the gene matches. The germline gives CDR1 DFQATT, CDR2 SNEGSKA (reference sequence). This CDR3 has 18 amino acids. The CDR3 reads CSASRFMRSEWSGGEQFF. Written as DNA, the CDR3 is TGCAGTGCTAGCCGCTTTATGCGTAGCGAGTGGAGCGGGGGTGAGCAGTTCTTC.

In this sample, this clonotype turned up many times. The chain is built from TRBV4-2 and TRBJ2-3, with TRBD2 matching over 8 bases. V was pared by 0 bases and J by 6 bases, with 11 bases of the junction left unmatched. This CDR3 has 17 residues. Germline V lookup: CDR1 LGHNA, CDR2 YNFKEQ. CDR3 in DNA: TGTGCCAGCAGCCAAGATTTGAATAGCGGGATGCCCGATACGCAGTATTTT. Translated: CASSQDLNSGMPDTQYF.

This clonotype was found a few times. The CDR3 loop reads CASSQRTFPYEQYF. The CDR3 DNA reads TGTGCCAGCAGCCAACGGACATTCCCCTACGAGCAGTACTTC. The V call is TRBV14, the J call TRBJ2-7; D is possibly TRBD1 (5 bases). The CDR3 contains 14 residues. The V end lost 2 bases, the J end lost 2 bases, and 10 bases lay between the germline ends. The germline CDR1 and CDR2 sequences are SGHDN and FVKESK.

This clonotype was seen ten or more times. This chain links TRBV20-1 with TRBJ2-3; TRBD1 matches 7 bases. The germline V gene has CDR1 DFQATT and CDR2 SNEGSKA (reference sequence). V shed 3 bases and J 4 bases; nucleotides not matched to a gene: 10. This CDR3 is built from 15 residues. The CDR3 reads CSARRPGGRSDTQYF. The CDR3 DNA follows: TGCAGTGCTAGGCGGCCAGGGGGAAGGTCAGATACGCAGTATTTT.

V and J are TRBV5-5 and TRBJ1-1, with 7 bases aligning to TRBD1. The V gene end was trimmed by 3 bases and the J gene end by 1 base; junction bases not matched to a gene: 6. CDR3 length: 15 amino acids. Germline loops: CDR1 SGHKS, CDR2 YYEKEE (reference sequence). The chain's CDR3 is CASSSEGARNTEAFF. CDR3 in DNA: TGTGCCAGCAGCTCCGAGGGGGCCCGGAACACTGAAGCTTTCTTT.

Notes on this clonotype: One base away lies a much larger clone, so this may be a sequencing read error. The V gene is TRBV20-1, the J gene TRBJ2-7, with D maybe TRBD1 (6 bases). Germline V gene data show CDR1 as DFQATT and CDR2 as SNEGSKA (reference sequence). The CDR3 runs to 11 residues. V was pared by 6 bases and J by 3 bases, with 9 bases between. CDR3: CSARDIYEQYF. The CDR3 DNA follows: TGCAGTGCCAGGGACATCTACGAGCAGTACTTC.

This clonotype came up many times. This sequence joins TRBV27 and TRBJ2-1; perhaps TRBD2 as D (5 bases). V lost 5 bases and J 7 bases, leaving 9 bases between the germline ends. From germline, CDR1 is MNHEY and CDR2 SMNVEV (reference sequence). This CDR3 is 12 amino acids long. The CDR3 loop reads CASSDRTNEQFF. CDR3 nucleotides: TGTGCCAGCAGTGACCGGACTAATGAGCAGTTCTTC.

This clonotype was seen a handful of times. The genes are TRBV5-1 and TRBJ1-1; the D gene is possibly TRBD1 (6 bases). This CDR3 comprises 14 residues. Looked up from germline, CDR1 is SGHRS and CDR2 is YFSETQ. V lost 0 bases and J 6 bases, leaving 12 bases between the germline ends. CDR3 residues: CASSLGVEGAEAFF. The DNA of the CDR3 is TGCGCCAGCAGCTTGGGAGTGGAGGGGGCTGAAGCTTTCTTT.

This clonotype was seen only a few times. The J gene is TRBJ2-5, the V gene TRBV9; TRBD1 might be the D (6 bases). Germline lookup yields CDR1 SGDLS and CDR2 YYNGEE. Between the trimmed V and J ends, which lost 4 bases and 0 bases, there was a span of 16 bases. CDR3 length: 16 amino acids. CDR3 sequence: CASSLRQQGHQETQYF. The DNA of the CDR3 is TGTGCCAGCAGCCTTCGACAACAGGGCCACCAAGAGACCCAGTACTTC.

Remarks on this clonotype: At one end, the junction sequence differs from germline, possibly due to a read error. The CDR3: CASRSSTGTSNQPQHF. The DNA of the CDR3 is TGTGCCAGCAGATCGAGTACAGGGACCAGCAACCAGCCCCAGCATTTT. The chain combines TRBV3-1 with TRBJ1-5, with a tentative D call TRBD1 (6 bases). Germline CDR1 LGHDT, CDR2 YNNKEL (reference sequence). The CDR3 runs to 16 residues.

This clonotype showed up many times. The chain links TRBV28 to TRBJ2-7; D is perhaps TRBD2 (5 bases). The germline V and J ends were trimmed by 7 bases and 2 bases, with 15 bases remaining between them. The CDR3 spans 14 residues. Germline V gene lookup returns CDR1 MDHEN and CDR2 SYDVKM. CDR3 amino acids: CASKYGLATYEQYF. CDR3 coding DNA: TGTGCCAGCAAATATGGACTCGCTACCTACGAGCAGTACTTC.